This T cell receptor (beta chain) was identified in a study of hypomethylating agent response in myelodysplastic syndrome (dated by TCRdb to about 2021). Turning to the overall study: The hypomethylating agent given was azacitidine in 8 of 11 patients and decitabine in 3 of 11 patients. The cohort was composed of fewer than 10 male and a couple of female myelodysplastic syndrome patients. A mean patient age of around 70 +/- 6 years was recorded, and a diploid cytogenetic profile was observed most commonly. The most frequent mutation was TET2, found in about 50% of the 11 patients. Roughly 6 patients had a response of complete response or hematologic improvement, and four or five patients did not respond. Response was defined as complete response or hematologic improvement, and patients meeting neither criterion were classed as non-responders. On the study overall, not on this receptor specifically: Because the healthy control donors and the MDS patients were not matched by age, the comparison between MDS and healthy samples could have been affected. Only about a dozen patients were analyzed, making the cohort small. Novel clonotypes emerged more often in responders, while non-responders showed more contracted clonotypes after treatment. After treatment with a hypomethylating agent, no significant changes in richness, rarefaction diversity or clonality were seen, whether all patients were considered together or each response group separately. The shared GLIPH2 clusters might recognize novel MDS antigens, but this possibility was not confirmed and requires experimental validation.

The CDR1 and CDR2 encoded by the germline V gene are MNHNS and SASEGT. Trimming takes 4 bases off V and 1 base off J; junction bases not matched to a gene: 12. Its CDR3 holds 19 amino acids, cysteine through phenylalanine. CDR3 DNA is the only sequence kept; it has 57 bases, read in frame from the first base. This clone was observed a single time. This receptor's antigen is unknown. No base quality values were provided; no much bigger clone lies one nucleotide off. Library construction relied on the immunoSEQ multiplex PCR assay. Each sample was run at survey resolution as two replicates of approximately 200 ng apiece, for a total of 400 ng of DNA. Using multiplex PCR primers aimed at V and J genes, the hsTCRB kit picked up rearranged TCRB sequences in genomic DNA. In the first PCR, the CDR3 region was amplified for approximately 30 cycles with the QIAGEN Multiplex PCR Kit. An approximately 8-cycle second PCR added sample barcodes and Illumina adapters to each replicate. A QuantStudio 6 together with the KAPA library quantification kit was used to quantify the pooled libraries. About 16 pM of pooled libraries went onto an Illumina MiSeq for sequencing, using single-end reads of 156 cycles plus an index read of 15 cycles. The paper's processing steps were these. Of around 170,000 unique clonotypes, roughly 1.5% were flagged by VDJdb annotation as previously reported viral-epitope-specific clonotypes. The immunoSEQ Data Assistant and immunoSEQ Analyzer converted raw reads into normalized, annotated TCRB repertoires. Clonotype analysis used the immunarch R package version 0.6.5 and BioAnalyzer. Every repertoire was downsampled to the clone count of the smallest repertoire before richness was estimated. Clonotypes were categorized as expanded, contracted or novel by Fisher's exact tests, where a novel clonotype had zero frequency before treatment. Significantly changed CDR3 beta sequences were clustered with GLIPH2 using simulation_depth=1000 and kmer_min_depth=3, and CDR3s shorter than five residues were excluded. In its TCRdb copy, this immuneACCESS table keeps in-frame sequences only and misses some clones. Where compared with another copy, unresolved V genes explain less than half of these, and the others have no known cause. V, J and clone size derive from that table, while D and trimming were established from the DNA sequence. This sample lists about 5,700 clones; roughly 85% were detected once. The ten largest clones add up to around a tenth of the sample.

T-cell subsets were not sorted, so the analysis was performed on bulk bone marrow. Immunosequencing of the TCR beta CDR3 regions was performed on bone marrow from approximately eleven myelodysplastic syndrome patients before and after hypomethylating agent therapy. For longitudinal repertoire tracking, a baseline bone marrow plus two to three bone marrows at different post-treatment timepoints were contributed by each patient. Whole bone marrow served as the source for genomic DNA extraction, with DNA quality checked using TapeStation, NanoDrop OneC and PicoGreen assays. Sample: bone marrow, taken before or after starting hypomethylating agent treatment for myelodysplastic syndrome (not recorded which). The sequence is built from TRBV6-1 and TRBJ1-6; 8 bases in the junction line up with TRBD1. The origin of this receptor is a human donor with myelodysplastic syndrome. The CDR3 region reads CASSALGQGRRSYNSPLHF. The nucleotide sequence reads as follows: TGTGCCAGCAGTGCCTTAGGACAGGGCCGCCGGTCCTATAATTCACCCCTCCACTTT.